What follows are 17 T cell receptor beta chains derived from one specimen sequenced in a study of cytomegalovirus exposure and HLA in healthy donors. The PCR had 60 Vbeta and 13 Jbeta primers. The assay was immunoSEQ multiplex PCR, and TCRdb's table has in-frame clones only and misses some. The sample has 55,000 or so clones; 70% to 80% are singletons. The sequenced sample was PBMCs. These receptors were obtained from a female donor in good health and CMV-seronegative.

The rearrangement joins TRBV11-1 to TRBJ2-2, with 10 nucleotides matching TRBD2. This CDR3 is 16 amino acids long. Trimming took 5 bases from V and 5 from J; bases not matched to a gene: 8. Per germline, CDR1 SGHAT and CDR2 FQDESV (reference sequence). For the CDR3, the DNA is TGTGCCAGCAGCATATTCGGGACTAGCGATACCGGGGAGCTGTTTTTT. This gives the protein CASSIFGTSDTGELFF.

The CDR3 DNA reads TGTGCCAGCAGACACAGGTCTAACACTGAAGCTTTCTTT. Protein: CASRHRSNTEAFF. This chain connects TRBV5-4 to TRBJ1-1, with a tentative D call TRBD1 (5 bases). This CDR3 region has 13 residues. Trimming pared 5 bases from V and 2 bases from J, leaving 10 bases between. Per the germline V gene, CDR1 is SGHNT and CDR2 is YYREEE (reference sequence).

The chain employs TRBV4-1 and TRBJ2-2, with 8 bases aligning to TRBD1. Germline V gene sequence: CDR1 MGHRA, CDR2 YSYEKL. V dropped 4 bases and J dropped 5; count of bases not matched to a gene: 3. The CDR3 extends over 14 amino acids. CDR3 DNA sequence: TGCGCCAGCAGCCTGGACAGGGTGACCGGGGAGCTGTTTTTT. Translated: CASSLDRVTGELFF.

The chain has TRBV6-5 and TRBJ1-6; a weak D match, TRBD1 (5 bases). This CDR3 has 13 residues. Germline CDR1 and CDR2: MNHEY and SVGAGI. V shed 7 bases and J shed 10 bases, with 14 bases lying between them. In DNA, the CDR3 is TGTGCCAGCACTCAGGGATGGCAATCACCCCTCCACTTT. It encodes CASTQGWQSPLHF.

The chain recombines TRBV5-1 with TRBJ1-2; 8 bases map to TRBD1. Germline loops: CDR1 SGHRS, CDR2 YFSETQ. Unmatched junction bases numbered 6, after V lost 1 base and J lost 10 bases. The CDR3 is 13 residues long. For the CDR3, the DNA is TGCGCCAGCAGCTTGTTGGGACAGGACATCTACACCTTC. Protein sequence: CASSLLGQDIYTF.

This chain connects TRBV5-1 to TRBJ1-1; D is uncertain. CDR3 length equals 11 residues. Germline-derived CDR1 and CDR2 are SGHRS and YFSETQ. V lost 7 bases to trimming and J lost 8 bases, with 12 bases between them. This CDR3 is CASGLGREAFF. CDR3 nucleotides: TGCGCCAGCGGCCTCGGGAGGGAAGCTTTCTTT.

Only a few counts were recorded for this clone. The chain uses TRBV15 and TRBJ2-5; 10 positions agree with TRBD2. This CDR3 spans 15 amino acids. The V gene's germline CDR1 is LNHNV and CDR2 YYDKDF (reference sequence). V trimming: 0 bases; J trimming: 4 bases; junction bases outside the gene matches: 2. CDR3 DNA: TGTGCCACCAGCAGAGAAGCGGGGGGGCCAGAGACCCAGTACTTC. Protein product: CATSREAGGPETQYF.

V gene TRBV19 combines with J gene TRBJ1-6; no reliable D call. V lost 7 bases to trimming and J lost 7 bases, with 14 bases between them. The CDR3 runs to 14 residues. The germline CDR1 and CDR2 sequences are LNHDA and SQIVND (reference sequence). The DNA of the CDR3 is TGTGCCAGTAATAGGAGGGAGAGGAATTCACCCCTCCACTTT. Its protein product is CASNRRERNSPLHF.

The CDR3 sequence: CASRSGQGSYGYTF. The CDR3 DNA follows: TGTGCCAGCAGATCCGGGCAGGGGAGCTATGGCTACACCTTC. The chain recombines TRBV6-5 with TRBJ1-2, with D possibly TRBD1 on 6 matching bases. Per germline, CDR1 MNHEY and CDR2 SVGAGI. The CDR3 length is 14 residues. The V gene lost 6 bases and the J gene lost 4 bases, with 15 bases spanning the gap.

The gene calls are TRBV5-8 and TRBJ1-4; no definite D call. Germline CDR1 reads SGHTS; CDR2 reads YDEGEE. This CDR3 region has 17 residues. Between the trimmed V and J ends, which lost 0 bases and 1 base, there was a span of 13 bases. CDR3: CASSLVAPGGTNEKLFF. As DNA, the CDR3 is TGTGCCAGCAGCTTGGTGGCTCCGGGAGGAACTAATGAAAAACTGTTTTTT. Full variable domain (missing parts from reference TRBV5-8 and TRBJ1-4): EAGVTQSPTHLIKTRGQQATLRCSPISGHTSVYWYQQALGLGLQFLLWYDEGEERNRGNFPPRFSGRQFPNYSSELNVNALELEDSALYLCASSLVAPGGTNEKLFFGSGTQLSVL.

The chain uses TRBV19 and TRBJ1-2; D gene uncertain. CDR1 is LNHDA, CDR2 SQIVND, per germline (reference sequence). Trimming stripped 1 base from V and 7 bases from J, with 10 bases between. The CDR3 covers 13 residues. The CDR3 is CASSIGTEGGYTF. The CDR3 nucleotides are TGTGCCAGTAGTATAGGTACAGAAGGTGGCTACACCTTC.

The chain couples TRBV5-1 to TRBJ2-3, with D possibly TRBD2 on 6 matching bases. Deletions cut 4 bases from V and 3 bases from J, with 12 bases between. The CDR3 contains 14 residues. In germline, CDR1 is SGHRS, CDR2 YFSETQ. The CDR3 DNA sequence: TGCGCCAGCAGCCCCGGAGGGGTAACAGATACGCAGTATTTT. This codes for CASSPGGVTDTQYF.

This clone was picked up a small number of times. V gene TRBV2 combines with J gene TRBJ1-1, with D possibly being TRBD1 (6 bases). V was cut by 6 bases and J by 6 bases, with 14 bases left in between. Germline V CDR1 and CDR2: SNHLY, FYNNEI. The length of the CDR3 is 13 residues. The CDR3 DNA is TGTGCCAGCAGGCAACAGGGTTTGGCTGAAGCTTTCTTT. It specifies CASRQQGLAEAFF.

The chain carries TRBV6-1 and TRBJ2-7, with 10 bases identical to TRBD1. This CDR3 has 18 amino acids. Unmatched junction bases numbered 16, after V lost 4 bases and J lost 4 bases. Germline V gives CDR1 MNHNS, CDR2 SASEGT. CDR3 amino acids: CASSGRQGAAMLAYEQYF. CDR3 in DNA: TGTGCCAGCAGTGGAAGACAGGGGGCCGCCATGCTGGCATACGAGCAGTACTTC.

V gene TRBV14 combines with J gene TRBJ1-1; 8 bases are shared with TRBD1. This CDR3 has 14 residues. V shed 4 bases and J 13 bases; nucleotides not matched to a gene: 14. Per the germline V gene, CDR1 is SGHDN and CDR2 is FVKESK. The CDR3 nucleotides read TGTGCCAGCAGCCTTGACCGGACAGGGAGTAGGTTTTTCTTT. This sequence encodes CASSLDRTGSRFFF. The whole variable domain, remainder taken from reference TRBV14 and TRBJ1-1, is EAGVTQFPSHSVIEKGQTVTLRCDPISGHDNLYWYRRVMGKEIKFLLHFVKESKQDESGMPNNRFLAERTGGTYSTLKVQPAELEDSGVYFCASSLDRTGSRFFFGQGTRLTVV.

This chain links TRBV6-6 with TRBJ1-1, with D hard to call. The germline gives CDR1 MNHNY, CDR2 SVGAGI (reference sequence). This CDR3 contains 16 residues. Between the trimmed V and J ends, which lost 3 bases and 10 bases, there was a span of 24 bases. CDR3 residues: CASSYDAAGLLEGAFF. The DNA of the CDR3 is TGTGCCAGCAGTTATGATGCTGCGGGCCTCTTAGAGGGAGCTTTCTTT.

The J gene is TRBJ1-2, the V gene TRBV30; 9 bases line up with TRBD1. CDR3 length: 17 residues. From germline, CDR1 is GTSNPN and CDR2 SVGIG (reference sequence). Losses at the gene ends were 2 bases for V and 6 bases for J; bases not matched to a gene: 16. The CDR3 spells CAWSTNRQGVARDGYTF. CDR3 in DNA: TGTGCCTGGAGTACCAACCGACAGGGGGTTGCGCGTGATGGCTACACCTTC.